Described below is a single T cell receptor beta chain sequence and its context. In this sample, this clone turned up a few times. The antigen it binds to is not known. No much larger clonotype is one base removed from it; base qualities were not supplied. CDR1 and CDR2 are drawn from the germline V gene: MGHDK, SYGVNS. V gives up 7 bases and J gives up 2 bases, and the segment between their germline ends measures 15 bases. Its CDR3 holds 14 amino acids, cysteine through phenylalanine. CDR3 DNA is the only sequence kept; it has 42 bases, read in frame from the first base. This sample is drawn from a study of a mutant IDH1 vaccine in newly diagnosed glioma listed by TCRdb under 2021. For the wider study: Vaccination began 4-6 weeks after radiotherapy alone, or alongside temozolomide cycles in the chemotherapy-containing groups. Of the approximately 30 treated patients, approximately 62% were male and around 40% were female, and the mean age was roughly 40 years. Prior to enrollment, patients had been given standard therapy consisting of radiotherapy alone, temozolomide alone, or radiochemotherapy with temozolomide, with the combination given to most patients. Visit V12 was the week-35 safety follow-up and visit V13 was the week-47 end of study. Six visits were used for peripheral blood collection: V03 (baseline), V05, V07, V10, V12 and V13. For exploratory analyses, longitudinal TCRB deep sequencing was carried out in 25 treated patients wherever samples were available.

Libraries were prepared through the immunoSEQ multiplex PCR assay. Following the manufacturer's protocol, the hsTCRB Kit was used to amplify rearranged TCR beta chain sequences. An Illumina MiSeq was used to sequence the TCRB libraries. The source study handled its data this way. The kit vendor's proprietary platform handled demultiplexing, trimming and gene mapping. The table comes from immuneACCESS by way of TCRdb, which keeps in-frame sequences with V and J called. Part of the clones is missing from these tables; in studies checked, under half for an unresolved V gene and the rest for unknown reasons. D and trimming were read from the DNA, whereas the V and J calls and clone size are those reported in that table. This sample is represented by fewer than 35,000 clones; about four fifths of them were singletons. The ten largest clones add up to roughly 30% of the sample. Per the publication, the time point label means: week 47, end of study. Each vaccine dose, consisting of 300 ug of a 20-mer mutant IDH1 peptide in Montanide, was administered subcutaneously with topical imiquimod. Across visits V03 through V10, patients got a total of eight vaccinations, given in weeks 1, 3, 5, 7, 11, 15, 19 and 23. All donors had newly diagnosed IDH1-mutant astrocytomas of WHO grade 3 or 4 that showed loss of nuclear ATRX. The samples were drawn from NOA16, a multicentre, single-arm, open-label phase I trial in Germany that tested a mutant IDH1 peptide vaccine in humans for the first time. Genomic DNA for TCRB sequencing was extracted from EDTA blood using the DNeasy Blood and Tissue Kit.

The paper's findings and limits, for the study overall: Immune responses induced by the vaccine were seen in over 90% of patients across multiple MHC alleles. Selection of PBMC samples for TCRB deep sequencing was based on availability. The authors noted that analyses of patient blood samples could not be reproduced because of sample limitations. Pseudoprogression appeared unrelated to alterations in the top peripheral T cell clonotypes detected by TCRB sequencing.

In this chain, TRBV25-1 is recombined with TRBJ2-7, with TRBD1 tentatively as D gene (5 bases match). The source is a man aged 30 to 39 with glioma. The sample here was PBMCs, taken from a glioma patient whose treatment included an IDH1 peptide vaccine. DNA sequence: TGTGCCAGCACACCGTGGGGCGGAACCTACGAGCAGTACTTC. It specifies CASTPWGGTYEQYF.